The clone carrying this TCR beta chain was seen more than once but under ten times. Its cognate antigen is unknown. Next came a second PCR, run for about 6 to 11 cycles, which used a sample-barcoded 5' primer along with a J-beta primer mix. Through a template-switch adaptor with 12 random nucleotides, each cDNA molecule received a tag. TCRdb ran MiXCR on the 5' RACE reads and lists one entry per CDR3 protein. The sample includes about 1.8 million distinct CDR3 sequences, about 50% seen only once; the top ten take approximately 2.1%. This specimen comes from a study of blood T cells in healthy people across ages. General study results and limits: Naive T cell percentage showed a strong correlation with the diversity of TCR beta. Diversity estimated from one million T cells was considered an underestimate.

Every donor gave roughly 9.2 milliliters of peripheral blood. From germline, CDR1 is SQVTM and CDR2 ANQGSEA. Trimming removed 6 bases from V and 5 bases from J, with 18 bases in between. CDR3 size: 14 residues. Sequenced input: blood. The receptor comes from a middle-aged woman in good health. V usage is TRBV29-1 and J usage is TRBJ2-3; perhaps TRBD2 as D (6 bases). The CDR3 region has the DNA TGCAGCGTAGAGAAAGGCGGGGTAGGAGATACGCAGTATTTT. It is translated as CSVEKGGVGDTQYF.